Following are 23 T cell receptor beta chains from one sample sequenced in a study of identical twins (dated by TCRdb to 2015 to 2016). The library was obtained by 5' RACE. The reads were generated on an Illumina HiSeq 2000. The public sequencing data were trimmed at Q25 with fastp and processed into clonotypes with MiXCR by TCRdb, which kept only in-frame beta chains. Duplicate CDR3 protein sequences are folded into a single record with the most common DNA and genes. The sample table shows fewer than 900,000 distinct CDR3 sequences, and 15% to 20% are seen once. The top ten constitute about an eighth of the sample. The data were also submitted as part of a second study, on T cells expressing NK-cell markers.

Material: PBMCs. The receptors were sampled from a woman aged 18-29 years in good health.

V and J are TRBV20-1 and TRBJ1-5; maybe TRBD1 (5 bases). CDR1 and CDR2 from the germline V gene are DFQATT and SNEGSKA (reference sequence). The CDR3 spans 14 residues. Trimming left V 3 bases short and J 0 bases short, with 9 bases between. The CDR3 loop is CSASSGNSNQPQHF. The CDR3 DNA reads TGCAGTGCTAGTTCAGGGAATAGCAATCAGCCCCAGCATTTT.

This clonotype has more than one count but fewer than ten. The V gene is TRBV9, the J gene TRBJ2-1; the match to TRBD2 covers 8 bases. The germline V gene has CDR1 SGDLS and CDR2 YYNGEE. After removal of 2 bases from V and 12 bases from J, the junction contained 13 bases not matched to a gene. CDR3 length: 15 amino acids. The CDR3 loop is CASSVGGGLAGPQFF. CDR3 nucleotide sequence: TGTGCCAGCAGCGTGGGGGGCGGACTAGCCGGTCCGCAGTTCTTC.

This clonotype was observed a few times. The rearrangement uses TRBV3-1 and TRBJ2-5, with D tentatively TRBD2 (6 bases). The CDR3 extends over 17 amino acids. CDR1 is LGHDT, CDR2 YNNKEL, per germline (reference sequence). Trimming cost V 2 bases and J 4 bases, with 20 bases left between them. CDR3 DNA: TGTGCCAGCAGCCAATCCGGAGGTCTACTCGGGGGAGAGACCCAGTACTTC. It encodes CASSQSGGLLGGETQYF.

V gene TRBV6-5 combines with J gene TRBJ2-1, with TRBD2 identical over 11 bases. With V trimmed by 4 bases and J by 2 bases, 10 bases remained unmatched. Germline assignment: CDR1 MNHEY and CDR2 SVGAGI. The CDR3 is 18 amino acids. The DNA of the CDR3 is TGTGCCAGCAGTTCGGCGACTAGCGGGGTACGGCCCTACAATGAGCAGTTCTTC. It is translated as CASSSATSGVRPYNEQFF.

The rearrangement uses TRBV12-3 or TRBV12-4 and TRBJ1-5, with TRBD1 as a possible D gene (5 bases). V lost 3 bases, J lost 9 bases, and 12 bases lay in between. The CDR3 runs to 13 residues. CDR3 DNA: TGTGCCAGCAGTTTGGAGGGGAGATCGCCCCAGCATTTT. Protein sequence: CASSLEGRSPQHF.

There are a few counts of this clonotype. The V and J genes are TRBV10-3 and TRBJ2-5; 9 nucleotides agree with TRBD2. The V and J ends lost 4 bases and 3 bases, in that order; junction bases with no gene match: 9. CDR1 and CDR2 from the germline V gene are ENHRY and SYGVKD. This CDR3 is built from 16 residues. CDR3 in DNA: TGTGCCATCAGTGGGGGTAGCGGGAGCATAGAAGAGACCCAGTACTTC. Its translation is CAISGGSGSIEETQYF.

This clonotype was counted between two and nine times. The chain has TRBV5-1 and TRBJ2-1; 10 positions agree with TRBD2. With 4 bases clipped from V and 2 bases from J, the junction kept 6 bases outside the gene matches. This CDR3 is 16 amino acids long. CDR1 SGHRS and CDR2 YFSETQ come from the germline V gene. Here the CDR3 reads CASSQSGTSAYNEQFF. The CDR3 DNA reads as TGCGCCAGCAGCCAATCCGGGACTAGCGCCTACAATGAGCAGTTCTTC.

This clonotype was recorded only once. V is TRBV7-2 and J is TRBJ2-7, with D unclear. The V and J ends lost 5 bases and 1 base respectively, with 15 bases between them. This CDR3 is 15 amino acids long. Germline V gene lookup returns CDR1 SGHTA and CDR2 FQGNSA. CDR3 amino acids: CASSPHHRQSYEQYF. DNA of the CDR3: TGTGCCAGCAGCCCACACCACCGGCAATCCTACGAGCAGTACTTC.

This chain uses TRBV5-1 with TRBJ1-5, with D maybe TRBD1 (5 bases). In germline, CDR1 is SGHRS, CDR2 YFSETQ. There are 15 residues in the CDR3. Trimming left V 0 bases short and J 4 bases short, with 11 bases between. CDR3 sequence reads: CASSLVPGLNQPQHF. CDR3 sequence (DNA): TGCGCCAGCAGCTTGGTCCCAGGGTTGAATCAGCCCCAGCATTTT.

This clonotype turned up a few times. The V and J genes are TRBV12-3 or TRBV12-4 and TRBJ2-1; D not certain. Trimming stripped 5 bases from V and 4 bases from J, with 18 bases between. This CDR3 has 16 residues. The CDR3 bases are TGTGCCAGCAGTCCTTCACCCTCCCAAACTTACAATGAGCAGTTCTTC. It yields the protein CASSPSPSQTYNEQFF.

This clonotype was recorded a few times. The rearrangement joins TRBV20-1 to TRBJ2-5; 13 bases are shared with TRBD2. Germline V gene sequence: CDR1 DFQATT, CDR2 SNEGSKA (reference sequence). The V gene end was trimmed by 6 bases and the J gene end by 3 bases; junction bases not matched to a gene: 7. This CDR3 spans 15 amino acids. CDR3 residues: CSAIGLAGEEETQYF. The CDR3, as DNA: TGCAGTGCGATCGGACTAGCGGGGGAGGAAGAGACCCAGTACTTC.

V gene TRBV20-1 combines with J gene TRBJ2-3; a possible D gene is TRBD2 (6 bases). The CDR3 loop spans 17 amino acids. The germline gives CDR1 DFQATT, CDR2 SNEGSKA (reference sequence). With 2 bases removed from V and 1 base from J, the gap between germline ends came to 19 bases. The CDR3 protein is CSARSGVGIGGTDTQYF. In nucleotides, the CDR3 is TGCAGTGCTAGATCGGGGGTGGGGATCGGGGGCACAGATACGCAGTATTTT.

A few counts support this clonotype. The chain employs TRBV7-2 and TRBJ2-1, with a possible D match to TRBD2 (6 bases). The CDR3 has 15 amino acids. V gave up 5 bases and J gave up 7 bases, with 18 bases separating them. Germline CDR1 reads SGHTA; CDR2 reads FQGNSA. CDR3 DNA: TGTGCCAGCAGCACGCACGGGACTCGTTCGAATGAGCAGTTCTTC. Amino acids: CASSTHGTRSNEQFF.

The chain couples TRBV7-2 to TRBJ2-7; the D call may be TRBD1 or TRBD2 (5 bases each). The CDR3 spans 14 residues. V dropped 2 bases and J dropped 1 base, with 9 bases sitting between them. Germline CDR1 SGHTA, CDR2 FQGNSA. The CDR3: CASSLQWGSYEQYF. CDR3 nucleotides: TGTGCCAGCAGCTTACAATGGGGGTCCTACGAGCAGTACTTC.

In this sample, this clonotype turned up a few times. The chain joins TRBV6-5 to TRBJ1-2; a possible D gene is TRBD1 (5 bases). Germline V lookup: CDR1 MNHEY, CDR2 SVGAGI. V shed 4 bases and J shed 4 bases, with 16 bases lying between them. The CDR3 totals 15 residues. CDR3 sequence: CASSSPPSGGYGYTF. The CDR3 DNA reads as TGTGCCAGCAGTTCACCACCCAGTGGGGGCTATGGCTACACCTTC.

This clonotype was seen only a few times. The V call is TRBV3-1, the J call TRBJ2-7; D is uncertain. Germline CDR1 and CDR2: LGHDT and YNNKEL (reference sequence). V was shortened by 8 bases and J by 5 bases, with 16 bases between the two germline ends. CDR3 length equals 13 residues. The CDR3 spells CASHSSGANEQYF. In DNA form, the CDR3 reads TGTGCCAGCCACTCTTCGGGTGCGAACGAGCAGTACTTC.

This clonotype occurred many times. The J gene is TRBJ2-3, the V gene TRBV20-1; the match to TRBD2 covers 7 bases. This CDR3 has 12 residues. J lost 5 bases, V lost 6 bases, and 5 bases had no gene match. The germline gives CDR1 DFQATT, CDR2 SNEGSKA (reference sequence). The CDR3 sequence is CSASGIGDTQYF. CDR3 DNA sequence: TGCAGTGCGAGCGGGATAGGAGATACGCAGTATTTT.

CDR3 protein: CAISPRGDLSGANVLTF. The DNA for the CDR3 is TGTGCCATCTCACCCAGGGGAGACCTCTCTGGGGCCAACGTCCTGACTTTC. The genes are TRBV10-3 and TRBJ2-6; weak D call: TRBD1 (6 bases). V was clipped by 8 bases and J by 0 bases, with 17 bases between them. Germline-derived CDR1 and CDR2 are ENHRY and SYGVKD. The CDR3 totals 17 residues.

This clonotype was counted only a few times. The genes are TRBV20-1 and TRBJ2-7; D may correspond to TRBD1 or TRBD2 (5 bases each). The CDR3 runs to 15 residues. The ends were cut back, 5 bases at V and 3 bases at J, with 20 bases in the middle. Looked up from germline, CDR1 is DFQATT and CDR2 is SNEGSKA (reference sequence). CDR3 nucleotides: TGCAGTGCTGGGACCGGGGTATCTACGGGCTACGAGCAGTACTTC. Amino acids: CSAGTGVSTGYEQYF.

This clonotype has more than one count but fewer than ten. The V gene is TRBV2, the J gene TRBJ1-2; a weak D match, TRBD1 (5 bases). Trimming pared 7 bases from V and 5 bases from J, leaving 20 bases between. The CDR3 is 15 residues long. CDR1 is SNHLY and CDR2 is FYNNEI in the germline V gene. The CDR3 DNA follows: TGTGCCAGCAATCGAGAAGGGGCCCGTGGGTATGGCTACACCTTC. Translating it yields CASNREGARGYGYTF.

This clonotype was observed a handful of times. The J gene is TRBJ1-1, the V gene TRBV20-1; D might be TRBD1 (5 bases). Germline-derived CDR1 and CDR2 are DFQATT and SNEGSKA (reference sequence). With 1 base removed from V and 10 bases from J, the gap between germline ends came to 16 bases. The CDR3 covers 13 residues. The CDR3 loop is CSARARQLQRAFF. The CDR3 bases are TGCAGTGCTAGAGCCCGACAGCTCCAGAGAGCTTTCTTT.

The V gene is TRBV9, the J gene TRBJ2-3; D unclear. Germline lookup yields CDR1 SGDLS and CDR2 YYNGEE. This CDR3 region has 17 residues. The V end was cut by 3 bases, the J end by 5 bases, with 22 bases between. CDR3 loop: CASSASRAGWGKDTQYF. The CDR3 DNA reads as TGTGCCAGCAGCGCATCTCGGGCCGGGTGGGGAAAAGATACGCAGTATTTT.

This clonotype came up a few times. The chain combines TRBV21-1 with TRBJ2-5; the DNA was not compared with TRBD2, the D call given in the table. TRBV21-1 is labeled a pseudogene. The CDR3 runs to 18 residues. The CDR3 coding sequence is TGTGCCAGCAGCAACCCTCTTAAGCGGGGGGTCATCCAAGAGACCCAGTACTTC. Protein sequence: CASSNPLKRGVIQETQYF.